The clone carrying this T cell receptor (beta chain) has at least ten counts. Its cognate antigen is unknown. The CDR3 covers 11 residues. V lost 8 bases, J lost 5 bases, and 12 bases lay in between. Germline V gene lookup returns CDR1 DFQATT and CDR2 SNEGSKA (reference sequence). The entry originates in a study of post-analysis software for immune sequencing data. Overall study: Clinical courses comprised relapsing-remitting, secondary progressive and progressive-relapsing multiple sclerosis. Study outcomes and limitations: Same-batch preparations were strongly co-clustered by F measure. Significantly lower normalized Chao1 diversity was seen in multiple sclerosis patients than in controls. Five TRBV segments occurring more often in patients than controls included TRBV5-6, TRBV5-1 and TRBV20-1.

Included in the TCR beta cDNA libraries were unique molecular identifiers. Researchers reported roughly 510,000 cDNA molecules coming from about 0.98 to 11 million T cells. One entry per CDR3 protein, called by TCRdb with MiXCR from the PCR reads. The sample records 150,000 to 200,000 distinct CDR3 sequences, about 32% being singletons. The J gene is TRBJ1-1, the V gene TRBV20-1; tentatively, D is TRBD1 (6 bases). This TCR was recovered from a girl aged 5-17 years with multiple sclerosis. The specimen was blood. CDR3: CSPTGYTEAFF. Here the CDR3 DNA reads TGCAGTCCTACAGGGTATACTGAAGCTTTCTTT.